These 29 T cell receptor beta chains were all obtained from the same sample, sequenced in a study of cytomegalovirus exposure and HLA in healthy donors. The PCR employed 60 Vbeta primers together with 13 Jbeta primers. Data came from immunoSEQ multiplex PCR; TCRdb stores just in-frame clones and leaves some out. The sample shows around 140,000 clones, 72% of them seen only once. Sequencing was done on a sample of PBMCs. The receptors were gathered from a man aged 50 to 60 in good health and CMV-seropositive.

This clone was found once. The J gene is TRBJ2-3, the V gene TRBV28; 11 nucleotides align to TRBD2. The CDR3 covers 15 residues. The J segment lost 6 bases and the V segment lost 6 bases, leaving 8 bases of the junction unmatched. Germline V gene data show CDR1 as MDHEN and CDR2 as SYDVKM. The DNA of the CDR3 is TGTGCCAGCAGCCGGGCACGGACTAGCGGGGATACGCAGTATTTT. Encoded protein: CASSRARTSGDTQYF. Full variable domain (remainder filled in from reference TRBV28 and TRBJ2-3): DVKVTQSSRYLVKRTGEKVFLECVQDMDHENMFWYRQDPGLGLRLIYFSYDVKMKEKGDIPEGYSVSREKKERFSLILESASTNQTSMYLCASSRARTSGDTQYFGPGTRLTVL.

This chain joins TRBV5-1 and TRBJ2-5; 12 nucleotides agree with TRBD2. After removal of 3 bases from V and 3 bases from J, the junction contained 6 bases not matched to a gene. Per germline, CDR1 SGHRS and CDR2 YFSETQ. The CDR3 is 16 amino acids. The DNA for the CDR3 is TGCGCCAGCAGCTGGGGCTCTAGCGGGGGGGAAGAGACCCAGTACTTC. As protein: CASSWGSSGGEETQYF.

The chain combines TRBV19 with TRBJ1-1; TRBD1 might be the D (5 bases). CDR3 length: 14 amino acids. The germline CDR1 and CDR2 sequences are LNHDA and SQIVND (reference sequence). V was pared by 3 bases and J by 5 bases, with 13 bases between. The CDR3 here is CASSIRGVGTEAFF. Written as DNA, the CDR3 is TGTGCCAGTAGTATTCGGGGGGTGGGGACTGAAGCTTTCTTT.

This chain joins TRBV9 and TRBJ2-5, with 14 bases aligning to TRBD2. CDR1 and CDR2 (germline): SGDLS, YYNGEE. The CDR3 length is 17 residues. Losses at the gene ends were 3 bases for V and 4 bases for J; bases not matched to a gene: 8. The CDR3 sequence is CASSEGTGTSGGETQYF. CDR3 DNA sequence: TGTGCCAGCAGCGAGGGAACCGGGACTAGCGGGGGAGAGACCCAGTACTTC.

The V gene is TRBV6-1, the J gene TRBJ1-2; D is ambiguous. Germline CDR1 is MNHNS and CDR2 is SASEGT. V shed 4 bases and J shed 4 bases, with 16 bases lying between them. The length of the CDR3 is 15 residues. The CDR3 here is CASSAGGGHSYGYTF. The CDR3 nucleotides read TGTGCCAGCAGTGCAGGAGGAGGGCACTCCTATGGCTACACCTTC.

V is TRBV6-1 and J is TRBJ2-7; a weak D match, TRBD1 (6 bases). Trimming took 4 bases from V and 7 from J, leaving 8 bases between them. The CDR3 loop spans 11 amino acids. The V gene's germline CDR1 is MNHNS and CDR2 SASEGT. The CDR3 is CASSGRGEQYF. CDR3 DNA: TGTGCCAGCAGTGGAAGGGGGGAGCAGTACTTC.

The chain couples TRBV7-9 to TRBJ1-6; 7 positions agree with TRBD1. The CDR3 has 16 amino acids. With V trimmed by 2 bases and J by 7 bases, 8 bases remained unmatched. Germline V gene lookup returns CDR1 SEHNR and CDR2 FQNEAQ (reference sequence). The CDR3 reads CASSLNRDRQNSPLHF. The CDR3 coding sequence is TGTGCCAGCAGCTTAAACCGGGACAGACAAAATTCACCCCTCCACTTT.

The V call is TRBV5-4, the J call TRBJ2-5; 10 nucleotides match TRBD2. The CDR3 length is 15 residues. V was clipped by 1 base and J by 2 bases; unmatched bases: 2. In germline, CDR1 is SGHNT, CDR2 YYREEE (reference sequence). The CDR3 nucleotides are TGTGCCAGCAGCTTGATGGGACTAGCGCAAGAGACCCAGTACTTC. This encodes CASSLMGLAQETQYF.

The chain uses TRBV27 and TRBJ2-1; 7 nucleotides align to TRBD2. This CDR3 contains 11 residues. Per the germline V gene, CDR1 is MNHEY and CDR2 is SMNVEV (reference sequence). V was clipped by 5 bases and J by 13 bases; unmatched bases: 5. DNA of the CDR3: TGTGCCAGCAGTAGGGACTACCAACAGTTCTTC. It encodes CASSRDYQQFF.

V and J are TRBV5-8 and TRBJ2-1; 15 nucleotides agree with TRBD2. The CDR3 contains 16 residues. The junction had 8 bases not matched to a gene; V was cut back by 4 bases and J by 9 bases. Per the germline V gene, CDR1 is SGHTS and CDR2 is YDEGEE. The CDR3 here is CASSQGLAGGVGEQFF. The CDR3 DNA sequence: TGTGCCAGCAGCCAGGGACTAGCGGGGGGCGTGGGTGAGCAGTTCTTC.

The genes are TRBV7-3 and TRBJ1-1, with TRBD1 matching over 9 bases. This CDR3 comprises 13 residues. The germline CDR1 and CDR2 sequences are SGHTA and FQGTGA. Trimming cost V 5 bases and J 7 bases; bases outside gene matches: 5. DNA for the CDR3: TGTGCCAGCAGCCCCGGGACAGGGATTGAAGCTTTCTTT. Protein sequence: CASSPGTGIEAFF. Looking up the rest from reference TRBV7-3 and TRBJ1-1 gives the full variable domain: GAGVSQTPSNKVTEKGKYVELRCDPISGHTALYWYRQSLGQGPEFLIYFQGTGAADDSGLPNDRFFAVRPEGSVSTLKIQRTERGDSAVYLCASSPGTGIEAFFGQGTRLTVV.

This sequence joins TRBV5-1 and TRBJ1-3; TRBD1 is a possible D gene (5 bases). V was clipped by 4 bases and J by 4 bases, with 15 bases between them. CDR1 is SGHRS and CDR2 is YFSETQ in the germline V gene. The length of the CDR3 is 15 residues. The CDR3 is CASSGRGLDGNTIYF. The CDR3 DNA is TGCGCCAGCAGCGGAAGGGGTCTAGACGGAAACACCATATATTTT.

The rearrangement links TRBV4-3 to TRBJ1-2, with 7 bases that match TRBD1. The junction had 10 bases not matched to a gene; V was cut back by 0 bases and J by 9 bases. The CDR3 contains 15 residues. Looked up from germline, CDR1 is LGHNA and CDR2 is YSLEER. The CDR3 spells CASSQETGRIRSYTF. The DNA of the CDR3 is TGCGCCAGCAGCCAAGAGACAGGGAGAATACGGAGCTACACCTTC.

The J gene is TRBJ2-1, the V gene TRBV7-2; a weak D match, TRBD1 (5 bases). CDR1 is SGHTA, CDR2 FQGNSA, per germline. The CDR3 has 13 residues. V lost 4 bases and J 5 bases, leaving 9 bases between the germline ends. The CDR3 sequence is CASSSQGNNEQFF. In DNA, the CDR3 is TGTGCCAGCAGCTCCCAGGGTAACAATGAGCAGTTCTTC. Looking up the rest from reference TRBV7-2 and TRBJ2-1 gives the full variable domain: GAGVSQSPSNKVTEKGKDVELRCDPISGHTALYWYRQSLGQGLEFLIYFQGNSAPDKSGLPSDRFSAERTGGSVSTLTIQRTQQEDSAVYLCASSSQGNNEQFFGPGTRLTVL.

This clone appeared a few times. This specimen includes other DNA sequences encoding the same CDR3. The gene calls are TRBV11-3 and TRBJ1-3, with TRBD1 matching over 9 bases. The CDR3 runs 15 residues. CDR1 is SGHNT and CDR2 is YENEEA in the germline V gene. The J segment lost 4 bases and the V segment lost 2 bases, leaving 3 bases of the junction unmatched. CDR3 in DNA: TGTGCCAGCAGCTTAAGGACAGGGGCAGGAAACACCATATATTTT. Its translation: CASSLRTGAGNTIYF. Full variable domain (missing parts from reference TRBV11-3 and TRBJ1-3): EAGVVQSPRYKIIEKKQPVAFWCNPISGHNTLYWYLQNLGQGPELLIRYENEEAVDDSQLPKDRFSAERLKGVDSTLKIQPAELGDSAVYLCASSLRTGAGNTIYFGEGSWLTVV.

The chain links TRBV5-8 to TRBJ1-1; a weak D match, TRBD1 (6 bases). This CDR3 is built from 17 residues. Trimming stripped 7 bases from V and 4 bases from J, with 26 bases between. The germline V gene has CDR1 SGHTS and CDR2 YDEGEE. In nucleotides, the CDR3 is TGTGCCAGCTCATTCTGGGGGGGGCTACTGGAGAGCACTGAAGCTTTCTTT. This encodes CASSFWGGLLESTEAFF.

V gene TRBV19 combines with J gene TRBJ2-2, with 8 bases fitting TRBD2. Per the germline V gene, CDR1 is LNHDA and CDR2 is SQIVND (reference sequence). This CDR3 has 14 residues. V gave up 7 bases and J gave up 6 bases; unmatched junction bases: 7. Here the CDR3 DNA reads TGTGCCAGTAATAAGGACGGGAGGGCCGGGGAGCTGTTTTTT. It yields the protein CASNKDGRAGELFF.

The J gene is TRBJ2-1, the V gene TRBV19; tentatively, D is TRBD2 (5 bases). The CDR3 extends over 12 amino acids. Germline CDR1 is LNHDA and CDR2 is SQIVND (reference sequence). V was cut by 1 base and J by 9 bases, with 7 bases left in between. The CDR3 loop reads CASSIVAGEQFF. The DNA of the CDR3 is TGTGCCAGTAGTATAGTGGCGGGTGAGCAGTTCTTC.

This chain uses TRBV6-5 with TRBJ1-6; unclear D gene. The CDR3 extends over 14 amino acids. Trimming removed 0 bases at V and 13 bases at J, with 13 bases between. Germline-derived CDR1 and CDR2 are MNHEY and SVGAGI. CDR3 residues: CASSYSSARSPLHF. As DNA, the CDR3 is TGTGCCAGCAGTTACTCCTCAGCGAGGTCGCCCCTCCACTTT.

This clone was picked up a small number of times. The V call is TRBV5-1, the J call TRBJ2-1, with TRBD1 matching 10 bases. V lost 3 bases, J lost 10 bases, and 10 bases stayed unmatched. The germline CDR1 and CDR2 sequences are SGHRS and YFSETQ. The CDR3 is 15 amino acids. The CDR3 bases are TGCGCCAGCAGCTCCATGGGACAGGGGTTCGGAGAGCAGTTCTTC. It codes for CASSSMGQGFGEQFF.

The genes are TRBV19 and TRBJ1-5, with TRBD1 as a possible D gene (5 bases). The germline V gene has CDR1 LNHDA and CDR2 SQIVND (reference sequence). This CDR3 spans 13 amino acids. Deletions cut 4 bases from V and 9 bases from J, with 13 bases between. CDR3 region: CASSSGTARPQHF. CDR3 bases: TGTGCCAGTAGTAGCGGGACGGCGCGGCCCCAGCATTTT.

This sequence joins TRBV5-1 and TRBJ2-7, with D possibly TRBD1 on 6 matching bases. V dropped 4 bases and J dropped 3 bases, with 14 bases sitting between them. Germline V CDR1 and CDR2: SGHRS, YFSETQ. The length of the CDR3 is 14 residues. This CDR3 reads CASSPSGGDYEQYF. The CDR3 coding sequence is TGCGCCAGCAGCCCATCTGGGGGCGACTACGAGCAGTACTTC.

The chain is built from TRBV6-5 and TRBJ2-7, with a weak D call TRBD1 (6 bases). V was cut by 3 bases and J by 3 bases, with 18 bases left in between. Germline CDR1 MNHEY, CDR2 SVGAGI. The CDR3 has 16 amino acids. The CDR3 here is CASSYPAGEGNYEQYF. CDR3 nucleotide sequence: TGTGCCAGCAGTTATCCGGCAGGGGAAGGGAACTACGAGCAGTACTTC.

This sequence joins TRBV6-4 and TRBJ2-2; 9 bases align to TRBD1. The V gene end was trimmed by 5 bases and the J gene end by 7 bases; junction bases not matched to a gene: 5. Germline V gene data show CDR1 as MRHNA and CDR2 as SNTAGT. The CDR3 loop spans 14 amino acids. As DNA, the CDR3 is TGTGCCAGCAGTACACAGGGGGCCGTCGGGGAGCTGTTTTTT. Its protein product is CASSTQGAVGELFF.

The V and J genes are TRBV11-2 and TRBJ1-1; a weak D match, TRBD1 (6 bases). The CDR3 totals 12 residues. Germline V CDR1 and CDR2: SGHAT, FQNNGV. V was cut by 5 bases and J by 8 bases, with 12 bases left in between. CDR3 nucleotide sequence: TGTGCCAGCAGCCCCGGGACAAAAGAAGCTTTCTTT. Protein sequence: CASSPGTKEAFF.

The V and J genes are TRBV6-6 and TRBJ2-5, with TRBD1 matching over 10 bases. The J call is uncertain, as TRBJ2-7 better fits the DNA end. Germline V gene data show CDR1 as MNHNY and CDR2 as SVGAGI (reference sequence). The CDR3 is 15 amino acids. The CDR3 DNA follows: TGTGCCAGCAGTTCCCCCCGGGACAGGGGATACGAGCAGTACTTC. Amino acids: CASSSPRDRGYEQYF.

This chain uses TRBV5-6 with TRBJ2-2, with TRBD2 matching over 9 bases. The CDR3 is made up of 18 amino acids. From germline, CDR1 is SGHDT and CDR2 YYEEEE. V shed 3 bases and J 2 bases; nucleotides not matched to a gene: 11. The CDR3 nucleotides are TGTGCCAGCAGCTCCGCCCGGGCTAGCGGGATCAACACCGGGGAGCTGTTTTTT. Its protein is CASSSARASGINTGELFF.

As DNA, the CDR3 is TGCAGCGTCCGAAGGGGGAACACCGGGGAGCTGTTTTTT. Translated, it gives CSVRRGNTGELFF. The chain employs TRBV29-1 and TRBJ2-2; TRBD1 might be the D (5 bases). V lost 6 bases and J lost 1, with 9 bases in between. The CDR3 runs 13 residues. The germline CDR1 and CDR2 sequences are SQVTM and ANQGSEA.

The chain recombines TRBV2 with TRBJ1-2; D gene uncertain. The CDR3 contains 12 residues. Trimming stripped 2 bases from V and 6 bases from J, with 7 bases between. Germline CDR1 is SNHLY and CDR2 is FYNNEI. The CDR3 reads CASSEREDGYTF. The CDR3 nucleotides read TGTGCCAGCAGTGAACGGGAAGATGGCTACACCTTC.